Reported below is one T cell receptor beta chain. The antigen is unknown. The time point here: week 35, safety follow-up. Doses of 300 ug of mutant IDH1 20-mer peptide were given with topical imiquimod. Donor diagnoses consisted of new WHO grade 3 or 4 IDH1-mutant, ATRX-lost astrocytomas. This entry comes from a study of a mutant IDH1 vaccine in newly diagnosed glioma. CDR3 size: 14 residues. Per germline, CDR1 SGHRS and CDR2 YFSETQ. The V and J ends lost 2 bases and 7 bases respectively, with 15 bases between them. Produced via immunoSEQ multiplex PCR; TCRdb's table is partial and in-frame only. The sample carries under 35,000 clones, more than 65% recorded once.

The chain employs TRBV5-1 and TRBJ1-1, with a tentative D call TRBD1 (5 bases). The clonotype was recovered from a man between 45 and 60 years old with glioma. The source was PBMCs, collected from a glioma patient whose treatment included an IDH1 peptide vaccine. The CDR3 sequence: CASSLEGRRDEAFF. DNA of the CDR3: TGCGCCAGCAGCTTAGAGGGGCGTAGGGATGAAGCTTTCTTT. Combining the CDR3 with reference TRBV5-1 and TRBJ1-1 gives the whole variable domain KAGVTQTPRYLIKTRGQQVTLSCSPISGHRSVSWYQQTPGQGLQFLFEYFSETQRNKGNFPGRFSGRQFSNSRSEMNVSTLELGDSALYLCASSLEGRRDEAFFGQGTRLTVV.